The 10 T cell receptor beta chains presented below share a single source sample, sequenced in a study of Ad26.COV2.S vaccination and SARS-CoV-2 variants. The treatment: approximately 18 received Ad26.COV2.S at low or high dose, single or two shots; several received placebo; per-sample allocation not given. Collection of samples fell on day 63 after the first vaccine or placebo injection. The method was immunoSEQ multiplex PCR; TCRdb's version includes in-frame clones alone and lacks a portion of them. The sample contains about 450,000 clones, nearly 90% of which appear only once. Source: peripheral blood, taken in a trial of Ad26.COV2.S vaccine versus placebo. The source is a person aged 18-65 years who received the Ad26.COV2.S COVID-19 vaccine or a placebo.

Written as DNA, the CDR3 is TGTGCCAGCAGCGTTGGACTAGACGTCACAGATACGCAGTATTTT. It codes for CASSVGLDVTDTQYF. J is TRBJ2-3 and V is TRBV9; TRBD2 agrees at 7 bases. Germline lookup yields CDR1 SGDLS and CDR2 YYNGEE. The CDR3 has 15 residues. V was clipped by 2 bases and J by 2 bases; unmatched bases: 5.

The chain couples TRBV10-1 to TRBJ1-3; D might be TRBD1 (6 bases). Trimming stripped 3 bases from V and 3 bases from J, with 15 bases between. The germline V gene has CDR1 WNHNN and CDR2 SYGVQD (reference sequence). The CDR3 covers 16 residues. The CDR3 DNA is TGCGCCAGCAGTGAAGGTTGTGTACAGGGTGGAAACACCATATATTTT. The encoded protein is CASSEGCVQGGNTIYF.

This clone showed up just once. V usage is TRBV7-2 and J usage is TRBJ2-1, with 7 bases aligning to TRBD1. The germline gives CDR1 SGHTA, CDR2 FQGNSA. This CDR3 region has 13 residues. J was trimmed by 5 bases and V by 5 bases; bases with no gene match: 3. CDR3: CASSRTGDNEQFF. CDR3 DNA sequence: TGTGCCAGCAGCAGGACAGGTGACAATGAGCAGTTCTTC.

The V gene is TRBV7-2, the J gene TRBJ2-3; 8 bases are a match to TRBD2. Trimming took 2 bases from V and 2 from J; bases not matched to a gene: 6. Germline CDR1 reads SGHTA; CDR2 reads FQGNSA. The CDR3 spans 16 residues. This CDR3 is CASSLWAGGTTDTQYF. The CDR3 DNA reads TGTGCCAGCAGCTTATGGGCGGGAGGAACCACAGATACGCAGTATTTT.

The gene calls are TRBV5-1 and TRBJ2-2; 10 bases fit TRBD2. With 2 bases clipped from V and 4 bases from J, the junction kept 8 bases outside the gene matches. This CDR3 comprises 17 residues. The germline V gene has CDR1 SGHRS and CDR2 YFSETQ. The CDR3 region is CASSLRRLAGPTGELFF. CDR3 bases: TGCGCCAGCAGCTTACGCCGACTAGCGGGCCCCACCGGGGAGCTGTTTTTT. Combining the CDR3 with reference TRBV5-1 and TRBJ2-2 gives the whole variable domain KAGVTQTPRYLIKTRGQQVTLSCSPISGHRSVSWYQQTPGQGLQFLFEYFSETQRNKGNFPGRFSGRQFSNSRSEMNVSTLELGDSALYLCASSLRRLAGPTGELFFGEGSRLTVL.

CDR3 sequence: CASSESGGLGTEAFF. CDR3 DNA sequence: TGTGCCAGCAGTGAAAGTGGGGGGCTAGGCACTGAAGCTTTCTTT. This chain uses TRBV6-1 with TRBJ1-1, with D tentatively TRBD1 (6 bases). The CDR3 sequence is 15 residues long. Between the trimmed V and J ends, which lost 2 bases and 4 bases, there was a span of 14 bases. The germline V gene has CDR1 MNHNS and CDR2 SASEGT.

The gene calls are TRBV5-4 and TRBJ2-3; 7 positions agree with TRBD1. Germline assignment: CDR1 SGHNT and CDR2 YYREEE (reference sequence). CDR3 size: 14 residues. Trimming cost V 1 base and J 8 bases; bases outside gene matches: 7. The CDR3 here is CASSLPQGPGTQYF. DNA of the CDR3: TGTGCCAGCAGCTTGCCACAGGGGCCCGGTACGCAGTATTTT.

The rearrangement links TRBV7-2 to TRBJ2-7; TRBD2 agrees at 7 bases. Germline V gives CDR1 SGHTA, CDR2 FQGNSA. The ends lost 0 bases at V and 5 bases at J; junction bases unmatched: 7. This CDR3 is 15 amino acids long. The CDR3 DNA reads TGTGCCAGCAGCTTAGCGGGCGGGGGTTCCGACGAGCAGTACTTC. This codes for CASSLAGGGSDEQYF.

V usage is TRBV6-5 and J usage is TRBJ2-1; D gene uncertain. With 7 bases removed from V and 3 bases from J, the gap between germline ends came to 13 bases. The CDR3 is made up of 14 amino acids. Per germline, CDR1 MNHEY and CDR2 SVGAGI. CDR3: CASKRTTHYNEQFF. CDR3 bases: TGTGCCAGCAAGAGAACTACGCACTACAATGAGCAGTTCTTC.

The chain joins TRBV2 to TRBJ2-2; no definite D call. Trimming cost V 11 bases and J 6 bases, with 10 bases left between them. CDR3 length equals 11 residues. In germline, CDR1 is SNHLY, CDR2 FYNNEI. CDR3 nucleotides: TGTGCCCGGACCCTGCCCGGGGAGCTGTTTTTT. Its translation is CARTLPGELFF. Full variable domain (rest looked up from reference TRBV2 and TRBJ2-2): EPEVTQTPSHQVTQMGQEVILRCVPISNHLYFYWYRQILGQKVEFLVSFYNNEISEKSEIFDDQFSVERPDGSNFTLKIRSTKLEDSAMYFCARTLPGELFFGEGSRLTVL.